This T cell receptor (beta chain) was retrieved from a study of blood T cell repertoires in COVID-19. Across the study: Specimens from acute and convalescent COVID-19 originated in the United States, Italy and Spain. PBMCs, B-cell-depleted T cells, or T cells were the source of the cDNA or gDNA that made up the material.

In the original workflow: Amplification from reference gene primers served as the basis for estimated nucleated cell counts. Sequencing was performed with immunoSEQ multiplex PCR; in TCRdb, only in-frame clones are kept and a portion is missing. That table gives V, J and clone size, and the DNA gave D and trimming. The data show 150,000 to 200,000 clones, about 85% seen once. The Seattle site enrolled patients during active infection and followed them longitudinally. V lost 1 base, J lost 5 bases, and 10 bases stayed unmatched. CDR1 and CDR2 (germline): LGHNA, YNFKEQ. The CDR3 totals 17 residues. The TCR sequence derives from a man aged 55-75 years with COVID-19, enrolled during active disease. The specimen was peripheral blood. V and J are TRBV4-2 and TRBJ1-5; 8 nucleotides agree with TRBD1. The CDR3 protein is CASSQVGVGQGDQPQHF. The CDR3 DNA is TGTGCCAGCAGCCAAGTCGGCGTTGGACAGGGTGATCAGCCCCAGCATTTT.